The clone carrying this T cell receptor beta chain was detected only once. Its antigen is not identified. Germline trimming cut 1 base from V and 7 bases from J; bases unmatched to any gene: 13. The germline V gene has CDR1 SGHVS and CDR2 FNYEAQ. This CDR3 is built from 18 residues. Sequencing was performed with immunoSEQ multiplex PCR; in TCRdb, only in-frame clones are kept and a portion is missing. Here the sample spans some 30,000 clones, about 90% being singletons. This specimen belongs to a study of T cells in localized non-small cell lung cancer. Study conclusions and caveats: The study found T cell clonality highest in uninvolved adjacent lung, above tumor.

This TCR was sampled from a man between 40 and 70 years old with stage II lung adenocarcinoma. The chain uses TRBV7-6 and TRBJ1-6; the match to TRBD1 covers 7 bases. Here the sequenced sample was PBMCs, taken before any cancer treatment. The CDR3 protein is CASSLEGDREGLNSPLHF. Written as DNA, the CDR3 is TGTGCCAGCAGCTTAGAGGGCGACAGGGAGGGTCTCAATTCACCCCTCCACTTT. Using reference TRBV7-6 and TRBJ1-6 for the parts outside the CDR3, the full variable domain is GAGVSQSPRYKVTKRGQDVALRCDPISGHVSLYWYRQALGQGPEFLTYFNYEAQQDKSGLPNDRFSAERPEGSISTLTIQRTEQRDSAMYRCASSLEGDREGLNSPLHFGNGTRLTVT.